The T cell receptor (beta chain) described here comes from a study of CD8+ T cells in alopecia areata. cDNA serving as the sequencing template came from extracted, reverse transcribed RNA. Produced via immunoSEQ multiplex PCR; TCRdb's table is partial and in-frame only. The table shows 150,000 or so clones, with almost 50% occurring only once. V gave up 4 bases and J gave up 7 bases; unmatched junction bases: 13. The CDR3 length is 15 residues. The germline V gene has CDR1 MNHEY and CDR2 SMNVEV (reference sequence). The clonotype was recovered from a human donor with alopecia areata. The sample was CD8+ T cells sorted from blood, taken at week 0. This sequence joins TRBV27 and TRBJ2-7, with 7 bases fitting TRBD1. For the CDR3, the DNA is TGTGCCAGCAGTTCCTGGACAGGCTCGACGGGGGAGCAGTACTTC. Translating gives CASSSWTGSTGEQYF.